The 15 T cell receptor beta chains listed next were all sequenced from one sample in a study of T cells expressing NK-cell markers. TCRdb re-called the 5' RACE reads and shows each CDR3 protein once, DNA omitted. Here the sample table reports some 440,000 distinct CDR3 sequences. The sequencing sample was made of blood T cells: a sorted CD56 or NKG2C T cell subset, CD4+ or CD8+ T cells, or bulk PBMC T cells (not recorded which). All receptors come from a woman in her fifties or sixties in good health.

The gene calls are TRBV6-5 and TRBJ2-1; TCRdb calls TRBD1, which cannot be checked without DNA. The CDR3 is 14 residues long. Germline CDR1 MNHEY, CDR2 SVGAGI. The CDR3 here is CASSYSGGGDEQFF.

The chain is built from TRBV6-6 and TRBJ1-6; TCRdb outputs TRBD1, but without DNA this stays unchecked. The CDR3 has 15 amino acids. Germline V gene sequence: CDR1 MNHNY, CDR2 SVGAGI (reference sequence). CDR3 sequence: CASEATGTGFSPLHF.

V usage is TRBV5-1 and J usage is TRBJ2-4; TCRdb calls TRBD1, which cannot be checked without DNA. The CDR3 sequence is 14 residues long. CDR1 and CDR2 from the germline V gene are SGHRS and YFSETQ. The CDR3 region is CASSGRGLSNIQYF.

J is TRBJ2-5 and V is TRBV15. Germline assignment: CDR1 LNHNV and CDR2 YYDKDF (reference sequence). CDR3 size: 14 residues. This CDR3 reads CATSRGKGLSTQYF.

The CDR3 is CASSYSWGGGYTF. J is TRBJ1-2 and V is TRBV6-5. CDR3 size: 13 residues. CDR1 MNHEY and CDR2 SVGAGI come from the germline V gene.

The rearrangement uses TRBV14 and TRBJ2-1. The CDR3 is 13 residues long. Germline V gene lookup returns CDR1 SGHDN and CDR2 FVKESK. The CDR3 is CASSQVPDNEQFF.

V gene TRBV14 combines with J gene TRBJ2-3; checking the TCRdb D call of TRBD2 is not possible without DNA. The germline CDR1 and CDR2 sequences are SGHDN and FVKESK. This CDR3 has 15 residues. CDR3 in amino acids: CASSQEREFGNTQYF.

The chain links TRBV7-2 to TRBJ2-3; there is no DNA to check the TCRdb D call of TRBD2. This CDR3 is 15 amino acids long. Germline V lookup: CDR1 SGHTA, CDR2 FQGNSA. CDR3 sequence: CASRDGLARTDTQYF.

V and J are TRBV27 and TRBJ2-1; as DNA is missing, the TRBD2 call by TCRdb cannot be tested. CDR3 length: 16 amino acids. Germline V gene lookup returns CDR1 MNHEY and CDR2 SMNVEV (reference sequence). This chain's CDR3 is CASSGTSGSPYNEQFF.

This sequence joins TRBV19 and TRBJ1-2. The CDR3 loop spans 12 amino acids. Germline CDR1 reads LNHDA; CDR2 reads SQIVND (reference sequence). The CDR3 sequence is CASSAWPAGYTF.

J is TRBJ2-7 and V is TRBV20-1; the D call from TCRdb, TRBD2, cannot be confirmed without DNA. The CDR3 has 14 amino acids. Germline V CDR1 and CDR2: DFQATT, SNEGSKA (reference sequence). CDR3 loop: CSATRGGATGEQYF.

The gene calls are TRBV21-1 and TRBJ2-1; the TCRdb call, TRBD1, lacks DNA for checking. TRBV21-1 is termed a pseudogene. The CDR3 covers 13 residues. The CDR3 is CASIITGIWEQFF.

CDR3 amino acids: CASSWFRGGEQFF. J is TRBJ2-1 and V is TRBV12-3 or TRBV12-4; TCRdb lists TRBD1, though no DNA is available to test this call. This CDR3 spans 13 amino acids.

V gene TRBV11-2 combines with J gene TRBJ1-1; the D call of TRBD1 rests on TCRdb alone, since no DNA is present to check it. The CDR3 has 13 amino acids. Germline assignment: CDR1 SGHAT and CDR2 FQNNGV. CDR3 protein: CASILTGGPEAFF.

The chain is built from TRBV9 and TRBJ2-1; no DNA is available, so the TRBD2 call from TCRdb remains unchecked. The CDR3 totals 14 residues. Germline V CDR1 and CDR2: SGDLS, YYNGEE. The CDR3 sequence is CASSVGSLRAQQFF. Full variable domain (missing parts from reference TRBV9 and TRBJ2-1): DSGVTQTPKHLITATGQRVTLRCSPRSGDLSVYWYQQSLDQGLQFLIQYYNGEERAKGNILERFSAQQFPDLHSELNLSSLELGDSALYFCASSVGSLRAQQFFGPGTRLTVL.